This TCR delta chain was identified in a study of gamma-delta T cells after stem cell transplantation. For this clone: The amino acid sequence in TCRdb belongs to a much larger clone and departs from this DNA's translation at residue 15, likely a sequencing read error; the sequence shown is translated from the DNA.

TCRdb made new clone calls on the RT-PCR reads using CATT. The data contain about 1,400 delta-chain clones, roughly 13% of them singletons. Germline CDR1 reads GEAIGNYY; CDR2 reads EKD. This CDR3 has 18 residues. Sequencing was carried out using gamma-delta T cells. The source of this sequence is a human donor. It is not recorded whose cells these are; they may come from a transplant donor. The chain links TRDV2 to TRDJ1, with TRDD3 matching over 13 bases. DNA of the CDR3: TGTGCCTGTGACCCACTGGGGGATACGCGCTCGTACACCGATCAACTCATCTTT. This codes for CACDPLGDTRSYTDQLIF.